Here is one T cell receptor (beta chain) with its context. No antigen is known for it. The conserved final phenylalanine or tryptophan is absent from the CDR3, which likely points to a read error. The sample belongs to a study of CD8 T cells in Susac syndrome. Losses at the gene ends were 2 bases for V and 3 bases for J; bases not matched to a gene: 7. The CDR3 runs to 17 residues. It was with random hexamers that about 0.45 to 1 ug RNA was reverse transcribed. Amplification of TCR beta CDR3 spanned 54 Vbeta and 13 Jbeta via immunoSEQ multiplex PCR. TCRdb passed the immunoSEQ multiplex PCR reads through MiXCR, listing each CDR3 protein once. The repertoire holds 330,000 or so distinct CDR3 sequences, with around 85% as singletons. The multiple sclerosis control group consisted of treatment-naive patients whose relapsing-remitting disease, which was either stable or active, fulfilled revised McDonald criteria.

Points from the study as a whole: As the study acknowledged, the number of individuals in its TCR sequencing and HLA analysis was relatively small.

The gene calls are TRBV12-3 or TRBV12-4 and TRBJ2-3, with 11 nucleotides matching TRBD1. Sequences were obtained from CD8+ T cells from PBMCs. This TCR came from a human donor with multiple sclerosis. The CDR3 reads CASSLTVGTGGTDTQYL. CDR3 DNA sequence: TGTGCCAGCAGTTTAACAGTCGGGACAGGGGGGACAGATACGCAGTATCTT.